This T cell receptor beta chain was sequenced for a study of blood T cells in healthy people across ages. Together with a sample-barcoded 5' primer, a J-beta primer mix was included in a second PCR lasting about 6 to 11 cycles. TCRdb ran MiXCR on the 5' RACE reads and lists one entry per CDR3 protein. The repertoire has around 1.7 million distinct CDR3 sequences, 28% of them found once; the top ten carry more than 6%. This CDR3 has 16 amino acids. Germline CDR1 MGHRA, CDR2 YSYEKL. Trimming pared 8 bases from V and 0 bases from J, leaving 17 bases between. This clonotype was seen a single time. The chain is built from TRBV4-1 and TRBJ2-1, with a possible D match to TRBD2 (6 bases). The sequenced material came from blood. The clonotype comes from a woman aged 25-40 years in good health. The chain's CDR3 is CASEPTGRSSYNEQFF. The CDR3 DNA follows: TGCGCCAGCGAGCCCACGGGGAGGAGCTCCTACAATGAGCAGTTCTTC.